The clone carrying this T cell receptor (beta chain) was recorded a few times. Its antigen is unidentified. This sample was taken from a study of T cell repertoires in cytomegalovirus infection. Study in general: Indications of both CMV infection and matching HLA type were provided by public TCR beta signatures.

The germline V and J ends were trimmed by 6 bases and 5 bases, with 14 bases remaining between them. This CDR3 has 14 amino acids. The V gene's germline CDR1 is MDHEN and CDR2 SYDVKM. General observations from the study: HLA-C-restricted CMV-specific TCR beta clonotypes prevailed in the ex vivo response. Identification of carriers of CMV plus the relevant HLA was performed using cumulative public TCR beta family frequency.

TCRdb fed the reads into MiXCR, producing one record per CDR3 protein. The sample yields more than 200,000 distinct CDR3 sequences, approximately 9% seen once. The chain links TRBV28 to TRBJ2-1; D uncertain. The sample was PBMCs. This sequence originates from a human donor in good health (CMV status not recorded). Some clones in this sample may be carry-over from other donors' samples. CDR3 in DNA: TGTGCCAGCAGCCTAGAGGTGTGGGACAATGAGCAGTTCTTC. Translating it yields CASSLEVWDNEQFF.